These 7 T cell receptor beta chains share one sample of origin, sequenced in a study of T cells after posttransplantation cyclophosphamide listed by TCRdb under 2016. Library method: the immunoSEQ multiplex PCR assay. Imported from immuneACCESS, the table was reduced by TCRdb to in-frame sequences with V and J called. These copies leave out some clones; in studies compared against another copy, an unresolved V gene accounts for under half, and the cause of the remainder is not known. The sample has about 37,000 clones on record, with no singletons. The ten largest clonotypes hold 5.9% of the sample. Sample: PBMCs. The receptors here all came from a man aged 25-45 years in good health and a related stem cell transplant donor.

This clone was seen ten or more times. CDR3 amino acids: CAISEWGVETQYF. The DNA for the CDR3 is TGTGCCATCAGTGAATGGGGGGTGGAGACCCAGTACTTC. The chain combines TRBV10-3 with TRBJ2-5; D is possibly TRBD2 (6 bases). V gave up 3 bases and J gave up 5 bases, with 10 bases separating them. CDR1 is ENHRY, CDR2 SYGVKD, per germline. This CDR3 spans 13 amino acids.

This clone was observed many times. This chain links TRBV7-2 with TRBJ2-2, with D hard to call. The germline V gene encodes CDR1 SGHTA and CDR2 FQGNSA. The CDR3 length is 18 residues. The ends were cut back, 0 bases at V and 4 bases at J, with 18 bases in the middle. The CDR3, as DNA: TGTGCCAGCAGCTTAGCCTTTTTCCCTGGGCAAAGCACCGGGGAGCTGTTTTTT. It codes for CASSLAFFPGQSTGELFF.

This clone was observed a few times. The V call is TRBV4-1, the J call TRBJ2-3; D not certain. V was trimmed by 1 base and J by 1 base, leaving 6 bases between them. Germline CDR1 reads MGHRA; CDR2 reads YSYEKL. The CDR3 totals 14 residues. Here the CDR3 DNA reads TGCGCCAGCAGCCAAGGTGAGGGCACAGATACGCAGTATTTT. As protein: CASSQGEGTDTQYF.

This clone was picked up many times. The chain has TRBV6-4 and TRBJ2-3, with TRBD2 matching 9 bases. Germline CDR1 reads MRHNA; CDR2 reads SNTAGT. The V gene end was trimmed by 8 bases and the J gene end by 2 bases; junction bases not matched to a gene: 8. This CDR3 is 15 amino acids long. DNA for the CDR3: TGTGCCAGCCGAGAGGGCGGGGGGGCCACAGATACGCAGTATTTT. It codes for CASREGGGATDTQYF.

This clone was seen repeatedly, ten times or more. V gene TRBV5-8 combines with J gene TRBJ2-3; no clear D gene. V was pared by 0 bases and J by 0 bases, with 8 bases between. The CDR3 sequence is 15 residues long. Germline V gene lookup returns CDR1 SGHTS and CDR2 YDEGEE. The CDR3 coding sequence is TGTGCCAGCAGCTTGGGGCGGAGAAGCACAGATACGCAGTATTTT. Its translation: CASSLGRRSTDTQYF.

This clone was seen repeatedly, ten times or more. V usage is TRBV15 and J usage is TRBJ1-1, with D tentatively TRBD1 (5 bases). This CDR3 is built from 17 residues. The V and J ends lost 0 bases and 7 bases respectively, with 21 bases between them. Germline-derived CDR1 and CDR2 are LNHNV and YYDKDF (reference sequence). In nucleotides, the CDR3 is TGTGCCACCAGCAGAGATAGGGGATCCCTAAACGGTGGTGAAGCTTTCTTT. The encoded protein is CATSRDRGSLNGGEAFF.

This chain links TRBV15 with TRBJ2-3; D is undetermined. The CDR3 spans 15 residues. With 1 base removed from V and 1 base from J, the gap between germline ends came to 9 bases. The germline V gene encodes CDR1 LNHNV and CDR2 YYDKDF (reference sequence). This CDR3 reads CATSRAVLGTDTQYF. The CDR3 nucleotides read TGTGCCACCAGCAGAGCAGTTCTCGGCACAGATACGCAGTATTTT.